A single sample gave rise to the 22 T cell receptor beta chains below, sequenced in a study of cytomegalovirus exposure and HLA in healthy donors. PCR was performed using 60 Vbeta and 13 Jbeta primers. Method: immunoSEQ multiplex PCR; TCRdb's copy keeps in-frame clones and lacks some. The table lists 85,000 to 100,000 clones, over 55% of them singletons. Sample: PBMCs. Receptors originate from a woman in her 30s in good health and CMV-seronegative.

This clone was picked up a small number of times. The rearrangement joins TRBV7-9 to TRBJ1-1; maybe TRBD1 (6 bases). Germline CDR1 SEHNR, CDR2 FQNEAQ (reference sequence). The CDR3 covers 15 residues. The germline V and J ends were trimmed by 8 bases and 0 bases, with 16 bases remaining between them. CDR3 bases: TGTGCCAGCCAGGACAGACCGACCATGAACACTGAAGCTTTCTTT. Translating it yields CASQDRPTMNTEAFF.

This clone was recorded only once. The chain combines TRBV27 with TRBJ2-6; D perhaps matches TRBD1 (6 bases). V was trimmed by 7 bases and J by 2 bases, leaving 12 bases between them. CDR1 and CDR2 from the germline V gene are MNHEY and SMNVEV (reference sequence). The CDR3 sequence is 15 residues long. In DNA, the CDR3 is TGTGCCAGCACCGACTACAGGGCTGGGGCCAACGTCCTGACTTTC. It is translated as CASTDYRAGANVLTF.

The gene calls are TRBV5-1 and TRBJ1-4; 8 nucleotides match TRBD1. The CDR3 extends over 14 amino acids. Trimming took 7 bases from V and 6 from J; bases not matched to a gene: 8. Germline CDR1 SGHRS, CDR2 YFSETQ. CDR3 nucleotide sequence: TGCGCCAGCTCTTACAGGGGGTCCGATGAAAAACTGTTTTTT. It is translated as CASSYRGSDEKLFF.

This sequence joins TRBV7-2 and TRBJ2-2, with TRBD2 matching over 14 bases. Germline assignment: CDR1 SGHTA and CDR2 FQGNSA. V shed 5 bases, J shed 7 bases, and the junction held 15 bases outside the gene matches. This CDR3 has 19 amino acids. CDR3 sequence reads: CASSRQPGLAGVKVGELFF. In DNA form, the CDR3 reads TGTGCCAGCAGCCGTCAACCGGGACTAGCGGGAGTAAAGGTCGGGGAGCTGTTTTTT. The complete variable domain, with remaining parts taken from reference TRBV7-2 and TRBJ2-2, reads GAGVSQSPSNKVTEKGKDVELRCDPISGHTALYWYRQSLGQGLEFLIYFQGNSAPDKSGLPSDRFSAERTGGSVSTLTIQRTQQEDSAVYLCASSRQPGLAGVKVGELFFGEGSRLTVL.

This chain links TRBV10-1 with TRBJ2-7; D is possibly TRBD1 (5 bases). CDR3 length: 15 residues. V lost 0 bases, J lost 2 bases, and 11 bases lay in between. Germline assignment: CDR1 WNHNN and CDR2 SYGVQD (reference sequence). CDR3 DNA sequence: TGCGCCAGCAGTGAGTCGATAGGGGTAGCCTACGAGCAGTACTTC. Translation: CASSESIGVAYEQYF.

The rearrangement links TRBV2 to TRBJ2-1; D gene ambiguous. Germline lookup yields CDR1 SNHLY and CDR2 FYNNEI. The V and J ends lost 5 bases and 7 bases respectively, with 12 bases between them. The CDR3 covers 13 residues. The CDR3 spells CASSRINGNEQFF. The CDR3 DNA follows: TGTGCCAGCAGTAGGATAAACGGGAATGAGCAGTTCTTC.

This chain connects TRBV18 to TRBJ2-1; 8 bases map to TRBD2. J lost 6 bases, V lost 3 bases, and 10 bases had no gene match. The CDR3 runs to 16 residues. Germline V CDR1 and CDR2: KGHSH, LQKENI. The CDR3 loop reads CASSPKAGGLGNEQFF. In DNA, the CDR3 is TGTGCCAGCTCACCGAAGGCGGGAGGATTGGGCAATGAGCAGTTCTTC.

In its sample, this clone was seen a few times. The chain joins TRBV5-1 to TRBJ2-3, with 15 bases that match TRBD2. With 4 bases clipped from V and 9 bases from J, the junction kept 3 bases outside the gene matches. CDR1 is SGHRS and CDR2 is YFSETQ in the germline V gene. There are 14 residues in the CDR3. This chain's CDR3 is CASSPGLAGGTQYF. The CDR3 nucleotides are TGCGCCAGCAGCCCGGGACTAGCGGGGGGAACGCAGTATTTT. The variable domain in full, completed from reference TRBV5-1 and TRBJ2-3, reads KAGVTQTPRYLIKTRGQQVTLSCSPISGHRSVSWYQQTPGQGLQFLFEYFSETQRNKGNFPGRFSGRQFSNSRSEMNVSTLELGDSALYLCASSPGLAGGTQYFGPGTRLTVL.

The chain uses TRBV28 and TRBJ2-2; D uncertain. V lost 7 bases to trimming and J lost 6 bases, with 15 bases between them. The CDR3 consists of 14 residues. The germline gives CDR1 MDHEN, CDR2 SYDVKM. CDR3 DNA sequence: TGTGCCAGCAAGAGAAGCGCCCTCGCCGGGGAGCTGTTTTTT. Its protein product is CASKRSALAGELFF.

This rearrangement joins TRBV7-2 to TRBJ2-7; TRBD2 matches at 7 bases. V lost 1 base to trimming and J lost 3 bases; unmatched junction nucleotides: 3. CDR3 length: 14 residues. CDR1 is SGHTA and CDR2 is FQGNSA in the germline V gene. The CDR3 coding sequence is TGTGCCAGCAGCTTAGGACTAGCCCTCTACGAGCAGTACTTC. This encodes CASSLGLALYEQYF.

The chain recombines TRBV5-1 with TRBJ2-1, with D unresolved. The CDR3 is 15 residues long. V shed 0 bases and J shed 6 bases, with 13 bases lying between them. Germline CDR1 and CDR2: SGHRS and YFSETQ. CDR3 bases: TGCGCCAGCAGCTTGGTGGGCGCCCCTTTCAATGAGCAGTTCTTC. It encodes CASSLVGAPFNEQFF.

The chain employs TRBV30 and TRBJ2-1; 12 bases are a match to TRBD2. V was pared by 3 bases and J by 8 bases, with 14 bases of the junction left unmatched. This CDR3 is 17 amino acids long. From germline, CDR1 is GTSNPN and CDR2 SVGIG (reference sequence). The CDR3, as DNA: TGTGCCTGGAGCCTGAGGCTAGCGGGAGGGCCTAGCTATGAGCAGTTCTTC. Its protein is CAWSLRLAGGPSYEQFF.

This clone was counted a few times. The chain recombines TRBV30 with TRBJ1-4; D is perhaps TRBD1 (5 bases). The CDR3 covers 11 residues. Germline CDR1 reads GTSNPN; CDR2 reads SVGIG (reference sequence). With 5 bases removed from V and 8 bases from J, the gap between germline ends came to 9 bases. Here the CDR3 DNA reads TGTGCCTGGGGCTACAGGGAAAAACTGTTTTTT. Protein: CAWGYREKLFF.

The V and J genes are TRBV6-1 and TRBJ1-5; 9 nucleotides align to TRBD1. The CDR3 runs to 13 residues. Germline V gene sequence: CDR1 MNHNS, CDR2 SASEGT. V lost 8 bases, J lost 6 bases, and 5 bases stayed unmatched. The CDR3 DNA follows: TGTGCCAGCGCGGGACAGGGTATTCAGCCCCAGCATTTT. It codes for CASAGQGIQPQHF.

In its sample, this clone was seen a few times. The chain recombines TRBV27 with TRBJ2-5; 9 positions match TRBD1. J lost 3 bases, V lost 2 bases, and 7 bases had no gene match. CDR3 length equals 16 residues. Germline CDR1 reads MNHEY; CDR2 reads SMNVEV (reference sequence). The CDR3 bases are TGTGCCAGCAGTTTACTCCCGGGACAGGGTGAAGAGACCCAGTACTTC. Its protein product is CASSLLPGQGEETQYF.

There are a few counts of this clone. Here the CDR3 DNA reads TGTGCCAGCCAGAAGGGCGGGGATACGCAGTATTTT. It codes for CASQKGGDTQYF. The V call is TRBV7-8, the J call TRBJ2-3; maybe TRBD2 (5 bases). V shed 8 bases and J shed 6 bases, with 12 bases lying between them. The CDR3 is made up of 12 amino acids. Germline CDR1 SGHVS, CDR2 FQNEAQ.

V gene TRBV6-6 combines with J gene TRBJ1-2; 8 positions agree with TRBD1. The CDR3 length is 13 residues. The germline CDR1 and CDR2 sequences are MNHNY and SVGAGI (reference sequence). Trimming cost V 4 bases and J 6 bases; bases outside gene matches: 4. CDR3 nucleotides: TGTGCCAGCAGTTTCCGACAGGGGCATGGCTACACCTTC. It yields the protein CASSFRQGHGYTF.

This clone appeared a few times. The chain employs TRBV11-2 and TRBJ2-7; 9 bases map to TRBD2. Germline CDR1 is SGHAT and CDR2 is FQNNGV. V was pared by 5 bases and J by 3 bases, with 5 bases of the junction left unmatched. The CDR3 runs to 14 residues. CDR3: CASSRGGGLYEQYF. CDR3 coding DNA: TGTGCCAGCAGCCGCGGGGGGGGCCTCTACGAGCAGTACTTC.

V usage is TRBV9 and J usage is TRBJ1-2; TRBD1 aligns across 8 bases. Germline V gene data show CDR1 as SGDLS and CDR2 as YYNGEE. The CDR3 is 15 amino acids. V was pared by 3 bases and J by 8 bases, with 12 bases of the junction left unmatched. The DNA of the CDR3 is TGTGCCAGCAGCGCGGGGACGGACAGGGCGGTAGGCTACACCTTC. It encodes CASSAGTDRAVGYTF.

The chain joins TRBV5-1 to TRBJ1-3; perhaps TRBD1 as D (5 bases). This CDR3 region has 14 residues. Germline CDR1 SGHRS, CDR2 YFSETQ. V was trimmed by 4 bases and J by 0 bases, leaving 8 bases between them. The CDR3 nucleotides read TGCGCCAGCAGCCCCCAGGGCTCTGGAAACACCATATATTTT. Translated, it gives CASSPQGSGNTIYF.

This chain connects TRBV7-9 to TRBJ2-7, with D uncertain. The CDR3 consists of 15 residues. Germline CDR1 is SEHNR and CDR2 is FQNEAQ (reference sequence). V was trimmed by 5 bases and J by 4 bases, leaving 18 bases between them. For the CDR3, the DNA is TGTGCCAGCAGCATTGACCGCGCCCCGACATACGAGCAGTACTTC. This gives the protein CASSIDRAPTYEQYF.

The chain has TRBV10-3 and TRBJ1-2, with D unclear. There are 14 residues in the CDR3. The ends were cut back, 4 bases at V and 3 bases at J, with 12 bases in the middle. Germline assignment: CDR1 ENHRY and CDR2 SYGVKD. The CDR3 region is CAISARGEDYGYTF. In DNA form, the CDR3 reads TGTGCCATCAGTGCCCGGGGAGAAGACTATGGCTACACCTTC.